A single sample gave rise to the 10 T cell receptor beta chains below, sequenced in a study of CD8 T cells in Susac syndrome. Reverse transcription used about 0.45 to 1 ug RNA and random hexamers. TCRdb redid the calling of the immunoSEQ multiplex PCR reads with MiXCR, one entry per CDR3 protein. The table lists roughly 150,000 distinct CDR3 sequences, around 93% of them singletons. Sequencing input: CD4+ T cells from PBMCs. The receptors were sampled from a human donor in good health.

The chain joins TRBV7-2 to TRBJ2-7; D might be TRBD2 (6 bases). Germline CDR1 SGHTA, CDR2 FQGNSA. Trimming took 5 bases from V and 0 from J, leaving 11 bases between them. The CDR3 has 14 amino acids. The CDR3 loop is CASSSGSLSYEQYF. CDR3 nucleotides: TGTGCCAGCAGCAGCGGGTCGCTCTCCTACGAGCAGTACTTC.

The chain joins TRBV7-2 to TRBJ1-2; the match to TRBD1 covers 12 bases. The CDR3 consists of 13 residues. The V gene end was trimmed by 6 bases and the J gene end by 14 bases; junction bases not matched to a gene: 10. CDR1 SGHTA and CDR2 FQGNSA come from the germline V gene. CDR3 in amino acids: CASSAMGQGAETF. The DNA for the CDR3 is TGTGCCAGCAGTGCGATGGGACAGGGGGCTGAAACCTTC.

This clonotype was picked up a small number of times. V and J are TRBV7-2 and TRBJ1-6, with 7 bases that match TRBD1. This CDR3 spans 14 amino acids. Germline V lookup: CDR1 SGHTA, CDR2 FQGNSA. J was trimmed by 5 bases and V by 8 bases; bases with no gene match: 6. As DNA, the CDR3 is TGTGCCAGCGGATCTACAGGGGATAATTCACCCCTCCACTTT. The encoded protein is CASGSTGDNSPLHF.

The chain uses TRBV19 and TRBJ2-2; no firm D call. Trimming removed 1 base at V and 3 bases at J, with 3 bases between. Germline V gene data show CDR1 as LNHDA and CDR2 as SQIVND (reference sequence). The CDR3 loop spans 13 amino acids. CDR3 amino acids: CASSIVHTGELFF. The CDR3 nucleotides are TGTGCCAGTAGTATAGTACACACCGGGGAGCTGTTTTTT.

The rearrangement links TRBV29-1 to TRBJ2-3, with 9 bases identical to TRBD1. Looked up from germline, CDR1 is SQVTM and CDR2 is ANQGSEA. V shed 6 bases, J shed 2 bases, and the junction held 6 bases outside the gene matches. The CDR3 sequence is 14 residues long. The CDR3 sequence: CSVWGTGNTDTQYF. The CDR3 nucleotides read TGCAGCGTGTGGGGGACAGGGAACACAGATACGCAGTATTTT.

This chain uses TRBV19 with TRBJ1-5, with TRBD1 matching over 7 bases. The J segment lost 9 bases and the V segment lost 11 bases, leaving 16 bases of the junction unmatched. This CDR3 has 14 amino acids. Germline assignment: CDR1 LNHDA and CDR2 SQIVND (reference sequence). CDR3 sequence: CASKGRQGSGPQHF. The CDR3 region has the DNA TGTGCCTCAAAGGGCCGACAGGGATCCGGGCCCCAGCATTTT.

V is TRBV12-3 or TRBV12-4 and J is TRBJ2-1; 11 positions match TRBD2. The CDR3 is 15 amino acids. J was trimmed by 5 bases and V by 6 bases; bases with no gene match: 6. This CDR3 reads CASRWTSGSNNEQFF. The CDR3 bases are TGTGCCAGCAGATGGACTAGCGGGTCCAACAATGAGCAGTTCTTC.

The rearrangement uses TRBV7-2 and TRBJ2-1; D unresolved. This CDR3 is built from 14 residues. Per the germline V gene, CDR1 is SGHTA and CDR2 is FQGNSA. Trimming stripped 5 bases from V and 8 bases from J, with 16 bases between. CDR3 residues: CASSMSSIPDEQFF. Here the CDR3 DNA reads TGTGCCAGCAGCATGAGCAGCATCCCGGATGAGCAGTTCTTC.

The J gene is TRBJ2-7, the V gene TRBV25-1; D remains ambiguous. This CDR3 contains 11 residues. The ends were cut back, 8 bases at V and 3 bases at J, with 8 bases in the middle. CDR1 is MGHDK, CDR2 SYGVNS, per germline. The CDR3 region is CASGYGYEQYF. As DNA, the CDR3 is TGTGCCAGCGGTTACGGCTACGAGCAGTACTTC.

V is TRBV20-1 and J is TRBJ2-5; D is ambiguous. This CDR3 is 13 amino acids long. V was shortened by 4 bases and J by 2 bases, with 11 bases between the two germline ends. CDR1 and CDR2 (germline): DFQATT, SNEGSKA (reference sequence). CDR3 sequence (DNA): TGCAGTGCTACCCCCACCTCTCAAGAGACCCAGTACTTC. Its protein product is CSATPTSQETQYF.